These 18 T cell receptor beta chains came from one sample sequenced in a study of OX40 agonist ivuxolimab in advanced cancers. Generated by immunoSEQ multiplex PCR, the TCRdb table keeps only in-frame clones and is missing some. The data hold about 48,000 clones, with about 90% observed a single time. The specimen was CD4+ or CD8+ T cells sorted from blood, collected in a trial of the OX40 agonist ivuxolimab. These receptors came from an adult with an advanced solid tumor such as melanoma, head and neck, liver or kidney cancer.

V usage is TRBV27 and J usage is TRBJ2-3; D call uncertain. The CDR3 length is 13 residues. Trimming took off 8 bases at V and 6 bases at J, with 15 bases between the two ends. Germline CDR1 MNHEY, CDR2 SMNVEV (reference sequence). CDR3 DNA sequence: TGTGCCAGCTCCTATTCCGGAAGGGATACGCAGTATTTT. It encodes CASSYSGRDTQYF.

This clone was observed a single time. The rearrangement joins TRBV7-6 to TRBJ2-1, with 9 bases that match TRBD2. The CDR3 contains 18 residues. Germline V gives CDR1 SGHVS, CDR2 FNYEAQ. After removal of 5 bases from V and 3 bases from J, the junction contained 14 bases not matched to a gene. CDR3 DNA sequence: TGTGCCAGCAGCCTTAGCGGGAGTGTACCCTCCTTCTACAATGAGCAGTTCTTC. This sequence encodes CASSLSGSVPSFYNEQFF.

The chain employs TRBV18 and TRBJ2-5; D perhaps matches TRBD1 (6 bases). Germline V gene lookup returns CDR1 KGHSH and CDR2 LQKENI. CDR3 length equals 15 residues. V shed 0 bases and J shed 2 bases, with 10 bases lying between them. The CDR3, as DNA: TGTGCCAGCTCACCACCGAACAGGGAGCAAGAGACCCAGTACTTC. This gives the protein CASSPPNREQETQYF.

The CDR3 here is CASSFTGGDLDTQYF. The CDR3 region has the DNA TGTGCCAGCAGCTTTACTGGCGGGGACCTAGATACGCAGTATTTT. The rearrangement joins TRBV11-2 to TRBJ2-3; a possible D gene is TRBD2 (6 bases). Germline assignment: CDR1 SGHAT and CDR2 FQNNGV. Trimming removed 3 bases at V and 5 bases at J, with 15 bases between. The CDR3 is made up of 15 amino acids.

This rearrangement joins TRBV9 to TRBJ2-5, with D tentatively TRBD1 or TRBD2 (5 bases each). The DNA end lines up better with TRBJ2-7; the J call may be wrong. CDR3 length: 15 amino acids. From germline, CDR1 is SGDLS and CDR2 YYNGEE. CDR3 sequence reads: CASSVEGSWGNEQYF. CDR3 DNA sequence: TGTGCCAGCAGCGTAGAGGGAAGTTGGGGGAACGAGCAGTACTTC.

The chain is built from TRBV7-9 and TRBJ2-7, with a tentative D call TRBD2 (6 bases). The germline CDR1 and CDR2 sequences are SEHNR and FQNEAQ (reference sequence). This CDR3 is built from 14 residues. With 5 bases removed from V and 7 bases from J, the gap between germline ends came to 18 bases. The CDR3 DNA is TGTGCCAGCAGCCCCCCGCTAGCGACGAGTGAGCAGTACTTC. It encodes CASSPPLATSEQYF.

The chain combines TRBV2 with TRBJ1-2; D perhaps matches TRBD1 (6 bases). V lost 4 bases to trimming and J lost 4 bases, with 13 bases between them. The CDR3 runs 14 residues. Germline values: CDR1 SNHLY, CDR2 FYNNEI. CDR3 protein: CASSGEGVGYGYTF. For the CDR3, the DNA is TGTGCCAGCAGTGGGGAGGGGGTTGGCTATGGCTACACCTTC. Using reference TRBV2 and TRBJ1-2 for the parts outside the CDR3, the full variable domain is EPEVTQTPSHQVTQMGQEVILRCVPISNHLYFYWYRQILGQKVEFLVSFYNNEISEKSEIFDDQFSVERPDGSNFTLKIRSTKLEDSAMYFCASSGEGVGYGYTFGSGTRLTVV.

The rearrangement joins TRBV6-5 to TRBJ1-1, with D unresolved. The CDR3 extends over 11 amino acids. The V and J ends lost 6 bases and 6 bases respectively, with 8 bases between them. The germline V gene encodes CDR1 MNHEY and CDR2 SVGAGI. The CDR3 region has the DNA TGTGCCAGCAGAGGCTTGTCTGAAGCTTTCTTT. Residues: CASRGLSEAFF.

The V call is TRBV19, the J call TRBJ2-2, with 9 bases fitting TRBD2. Germline CDR1 LNHDA, CDR2 SQIVND (reference sequence). Unmatched junction bases numbered 3, after V lost 6 bases and J lost 4 bases. The CDR3 is 14 residues long. DNA for the CDR3: TGTGCCAGTAGGCTAGCGGGGCTCACCGGGGAGCTGTTTTTT. This codes for CASRLAGLTGELFF.

The rearrangement links TRBV4-3 to TRBJ2-5, with D tentatively TRBD1 or TRBD2 (5 bases each). The better agreement between TRBJ2-7 and the DNA end casts doubt on the J call. CDR1 is LGHNA, CDR2 YSLEER, per germline. The CDR3 consists of 13 residues. CDR3 loop: CASSHGDGYEQYF. DNA of the CDR3: TGCGCCAGCAGCCATGGGGACGGCTACGAGCAGTACTTC.

The chain couples TRBV11-2 to TRBJ2-7; D is unclear. This CDR3 has 11 residues. V was clipped by 9 bases and J by 1 base, with 7 bases between them. In germline, CDR1 is SGHAT, CDR2 FQNNGV. CDR3 DNA: TGTGCCAGGACCGGTTCCTACGAGCAGTACTTC. Its translation: CARTGSYEQYF. The entire variable domain, with the rest obtained from reference TRBV11-2 and TRBJ2-7, is as follows: EAGVAQSPRYKIIEKRQSVAFWCNPISGHATLYWYQQILGQGPKLLIQFQNNGVVDDSQLPKDRFSAERLKGVDSTLKIQPAKLEDSAVYLCARTGSYEQYFGPGTRLTVT.

V gene TRBV5-6 combines with J gene TRBJ2-5, with 9 bases identical to TRBD1. Germline CDR1 is SGHDT and CDR2 is YYEEEE. Losses at the gene ends were 0 bases for V and 5 bases for J; bases not matched to a gene: 5. This CDR3 spans 15 amino acids. The chain's CDR3 is CASSLGQGVLETQYF. For the CDR3, the DNA is TGTGCCAGCAGCTTGGGACAGGGGGTTTTGGAGACCCAGTACTTC.

The chain links TRBV6-6 to TRBJ2-5; weak D call: TRBD2 (5 bases). V was cut by 2 bases and J by 2 bases, with 15 bases left in between. The CDR3 has 16 amino acids. Germline CDR1 reads MNHNY; CDR2 reads SVGAGI (reference sequence). This chain's CDR3 is CASSYPPAGLQETQYF. The CDR3, as DNA: TGTGCCAGCAGTTACCCCCCGGCGGGCTTACAAGAGACCCAGTACTTC.

This clone was recorded once. This chain joins TRBV29-1 and TRBJ2-5; tentative D call: TRBD1 (5 bases). The CDR3 extends over 11 amino acids. Germline CDR1 SQVTM, CDR2 ANQGSEA. V lost 7 bases and J lost 4, with 10 bases in between. The CDR3 nucleotides read TGCAGCGACAGGACGGGAGAGACCCAGTACTTC. This translates into CSDRTGETQYF.

The CDR3 bases are TGTGCCAGCAGGCCCGTCGGACTATCCGGGGAGCTGTTTTTT. It is translated as CASRPVGLSGELFF. The chain employs TRBV27 and TRBJ2-2, with D possibly TRBD2 on 6 matching bases. With 6 bases removed from V and 6 bases from J, the gap between germline ends came to 14 bases. CDR1 and CDR2 from the germline V gene are MNHEY and SMNVEV (reference sequence). CDR3 length: 14 residues.

V usage is TRBV14 and J usage is TRBJ2-2; D uncertain. Germline CDR1 SGHDN, CDR2 FVKESK. V lost 3 bases and J 0 bases, leaving 5 bases between the germline ends. The length of the CDR3 is 14 residues. CDR3 DNA sequence: TGTGCCAGCAGCCAGCTGACGAACACCGGGGAGCTGTTTTTT. This translates into CASSQLTNTGELFF.

This rearrangement joins TRBV5-1 to TRBJ2-3; a weak D match, TRBD1 (5 bases). Looked up from germline, CDR1 is SGHRS and CDR2 is YFSETQ. The V gene lost 2 bases and the J gene lost 3 bases, with 16 bases spanning the gap. The CDR3 is made up of 16 amino acids. In DNA, the CDR3 is TGCGCCAGCAGCTTTGGCTCAATGGGGCGGACAGATACGCAGTATTTT. As protein: CASSFGSMGRTDTQYF.

CDR3 residues: CATRSFYEQYF. CDR3 nucleotides: TGTGCCACCCGCAGTTTCTACGAGCAGTACTTC. The rearrangement joins TRBV25-1 to TRBJ2-7; no firm D call. V was trimmed by 10 bases and J by 3 bases, leaving 10 bases between them. The CDR3 sequence is 11 residues long. CDR1 and CDR2 (germline): MGHDK, SYGVNS.